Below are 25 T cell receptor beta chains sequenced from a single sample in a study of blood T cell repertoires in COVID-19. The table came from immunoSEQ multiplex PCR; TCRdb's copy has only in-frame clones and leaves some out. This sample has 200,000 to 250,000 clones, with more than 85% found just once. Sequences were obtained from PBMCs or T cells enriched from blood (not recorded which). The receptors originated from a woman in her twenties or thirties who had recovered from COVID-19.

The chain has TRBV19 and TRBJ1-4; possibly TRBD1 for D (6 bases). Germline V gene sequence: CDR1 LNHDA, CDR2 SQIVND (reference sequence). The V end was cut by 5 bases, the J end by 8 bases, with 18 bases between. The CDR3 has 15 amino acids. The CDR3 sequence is CASSSTGSVGEKLFF. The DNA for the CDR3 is TGTGCCAGTAGTTCCACAGGGTCGGTTGGAGAAAAACTGTTTTTT. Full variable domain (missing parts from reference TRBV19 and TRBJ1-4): DGGITQSPKYLFRKEGQNVTLSCEQNLNHDAMYWYRQDPGQGLRLIYYSQIVNDFQKGDIAEGYSVSREKKESFPLTVTSAQKNPTAFYLCASSSTGSVGEKLFFGSGTQLSVL.

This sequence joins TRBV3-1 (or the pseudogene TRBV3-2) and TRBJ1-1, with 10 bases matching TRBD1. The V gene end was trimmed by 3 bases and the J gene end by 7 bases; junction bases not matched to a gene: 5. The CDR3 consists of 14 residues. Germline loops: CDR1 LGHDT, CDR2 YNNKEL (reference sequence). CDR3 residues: CASSHLRTGGEAFF. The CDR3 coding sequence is TGTGCCAGCAGCCATCTTCGGACAGGGGGTGAAGCTTTCTTT.

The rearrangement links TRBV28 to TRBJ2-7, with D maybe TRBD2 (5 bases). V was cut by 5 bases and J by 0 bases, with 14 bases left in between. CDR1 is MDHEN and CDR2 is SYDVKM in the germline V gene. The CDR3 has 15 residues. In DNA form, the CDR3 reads TGTGCCAGCAGTCCCGCCGGGGTGGGCTCCTACGAGCAGTACTTC. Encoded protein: CASSPAGVGSYEQYF.

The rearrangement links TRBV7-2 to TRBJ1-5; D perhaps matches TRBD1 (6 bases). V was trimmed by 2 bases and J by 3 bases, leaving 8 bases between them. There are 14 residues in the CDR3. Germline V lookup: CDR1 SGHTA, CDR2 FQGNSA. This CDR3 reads CASSLNRVNQPQHF. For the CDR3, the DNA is TGTGCCAGCAGCTTAAACAGGGTCAATCAGCCCCAGCATTTT.

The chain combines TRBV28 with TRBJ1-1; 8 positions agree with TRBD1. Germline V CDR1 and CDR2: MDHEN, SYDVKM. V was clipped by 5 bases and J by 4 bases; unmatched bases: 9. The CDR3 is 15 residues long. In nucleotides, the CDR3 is TGTGCCAGCAGTCTTACGGACAGGGTGAGCACTGAAGCTTTCTTT. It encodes CASSLTDRVSTEAFF.

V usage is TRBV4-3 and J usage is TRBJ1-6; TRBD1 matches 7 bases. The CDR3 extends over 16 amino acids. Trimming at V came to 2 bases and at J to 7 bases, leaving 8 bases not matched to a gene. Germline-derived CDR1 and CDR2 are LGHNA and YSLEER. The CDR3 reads CASSQTDRDANSPLHF. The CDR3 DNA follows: TGCGCCAGCAGCCAAACTGACAGGGACGCGAATTCACCCCTCCACTTT.

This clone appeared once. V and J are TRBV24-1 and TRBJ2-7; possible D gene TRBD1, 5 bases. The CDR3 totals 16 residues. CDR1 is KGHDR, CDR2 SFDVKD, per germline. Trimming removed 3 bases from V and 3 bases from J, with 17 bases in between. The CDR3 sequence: CATSDSRGPDDYEQYF. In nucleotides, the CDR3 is TGTGCCACCAGTGATAGTAGGGGCCCTGACGACTACGAGCAGTACTTC.

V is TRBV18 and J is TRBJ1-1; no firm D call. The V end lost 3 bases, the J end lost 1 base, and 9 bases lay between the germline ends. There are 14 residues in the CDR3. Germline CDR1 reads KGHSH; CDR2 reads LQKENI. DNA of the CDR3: TGTGCCAGCTCACCCCAGTCCGAGAACACTGAAGCTTTCTTT. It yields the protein CASSPQSENTEAFF.

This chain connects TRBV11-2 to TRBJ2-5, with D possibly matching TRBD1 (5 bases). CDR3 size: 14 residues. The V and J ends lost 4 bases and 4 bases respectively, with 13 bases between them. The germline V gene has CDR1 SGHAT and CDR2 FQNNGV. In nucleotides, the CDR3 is TGTGCCAGCAGCTCTCAGGGTTTCGGAGAGACCCAGTACTTC. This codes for CASSSQGFGETQYF.

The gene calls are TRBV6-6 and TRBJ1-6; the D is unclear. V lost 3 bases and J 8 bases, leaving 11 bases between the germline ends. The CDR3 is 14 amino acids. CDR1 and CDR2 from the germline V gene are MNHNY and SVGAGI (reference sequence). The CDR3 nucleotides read TGTGCCAGCAGTTATAGGAGGGAGCATTCACCCCTCCACTTT. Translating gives CASSYRREHSPLHF.

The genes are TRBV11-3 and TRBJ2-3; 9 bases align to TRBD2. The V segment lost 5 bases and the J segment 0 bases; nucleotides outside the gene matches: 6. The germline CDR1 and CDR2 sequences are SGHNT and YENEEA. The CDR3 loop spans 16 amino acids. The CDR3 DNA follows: TGTGCCAGCAGCAAGGGACTAGCCGTTAGCACAGATACGCAGTATTTT. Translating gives CASSKGLAVSTDTQYF.

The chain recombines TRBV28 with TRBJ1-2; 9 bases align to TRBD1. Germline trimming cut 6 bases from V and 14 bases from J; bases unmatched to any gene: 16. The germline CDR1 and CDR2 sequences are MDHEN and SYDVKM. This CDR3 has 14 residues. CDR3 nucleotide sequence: TGTGCCAGCAGCCGTATAGGGACAGGGAGATTTTCTACCTTC. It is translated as CASSRIGTGRFSTF.

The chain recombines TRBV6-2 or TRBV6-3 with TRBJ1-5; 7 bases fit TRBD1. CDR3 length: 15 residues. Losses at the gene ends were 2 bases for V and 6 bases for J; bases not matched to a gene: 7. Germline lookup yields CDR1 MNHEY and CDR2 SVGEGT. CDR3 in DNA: TGTGCCAGCAGTTACCCAAGACAGGGCCCTCAGCCCCAGCATTTT. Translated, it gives CASSYPRQGPQPQHF.

DNA for the CDR3: TGTGCCATCAGTATACAGGGGAACACTGAAGCTTTCTTT. It codes for CAISIQGNTEAFF. The rearrangement uses TRBV10-3 and TRBJ1-1; D may be TRBD1 (6 bases). This CDR3 spans 13 amino acids. The germline V and J ends were trimmed by 5 bases and 1 base, with 8 bases remaining between them. Germline V gives CDR1 ENHRY, CDR2 SYGVKD.

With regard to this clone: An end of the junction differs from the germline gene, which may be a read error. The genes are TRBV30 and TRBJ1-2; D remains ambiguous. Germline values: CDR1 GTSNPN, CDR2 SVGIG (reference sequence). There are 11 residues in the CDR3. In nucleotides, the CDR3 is TGTGCCTGGAGCTTAATGACATCAGCGGCCTTC. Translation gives CAWSLMTSAAF. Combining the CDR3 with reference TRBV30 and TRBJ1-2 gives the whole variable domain SQTIHQWPATLVQPVGSPLSLECTVEGTSNPNLYWYRQAAGRGLQLLFYSVGIGQISSEVPQNLSASRPQDRQFILSSKKLLLSDSGFYLCAWSLMTSAAFGSGTRLTVV.

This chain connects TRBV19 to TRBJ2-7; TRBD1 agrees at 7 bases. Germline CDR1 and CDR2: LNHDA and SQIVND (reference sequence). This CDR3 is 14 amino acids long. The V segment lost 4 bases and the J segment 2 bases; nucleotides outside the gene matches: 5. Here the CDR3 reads CASSTGQTTYEQYF. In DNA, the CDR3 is TGTGCCAGTAGTACGGGACAGACCACCTACGAGCAGTACTTC.

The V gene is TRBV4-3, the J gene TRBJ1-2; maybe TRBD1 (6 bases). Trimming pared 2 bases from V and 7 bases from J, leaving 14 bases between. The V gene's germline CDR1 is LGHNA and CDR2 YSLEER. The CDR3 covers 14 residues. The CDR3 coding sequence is TGCGCCAGCAGCCAATATCTGGGGGCCCGTGGCTACACCTTC. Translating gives CASSQYLGARGYTF.

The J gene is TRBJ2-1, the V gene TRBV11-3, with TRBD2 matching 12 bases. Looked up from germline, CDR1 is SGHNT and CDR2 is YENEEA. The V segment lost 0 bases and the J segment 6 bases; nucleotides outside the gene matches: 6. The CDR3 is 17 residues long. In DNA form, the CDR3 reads TGTGCCAGCAGCTTAGATCAGACTAGCGGGAGTCTCAATGAGCAGTTCTTC. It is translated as CASSLDQTSGSLNEQFF.

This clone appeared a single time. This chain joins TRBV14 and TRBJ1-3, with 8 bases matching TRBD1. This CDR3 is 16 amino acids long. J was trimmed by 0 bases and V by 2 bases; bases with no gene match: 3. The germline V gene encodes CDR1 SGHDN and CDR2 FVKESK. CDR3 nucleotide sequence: TGTGCCAGCAGCCAACAGGGGACAGGCTCTGGAAACACCATATATTTT. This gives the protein CASSQQGTGSGNTIYF.

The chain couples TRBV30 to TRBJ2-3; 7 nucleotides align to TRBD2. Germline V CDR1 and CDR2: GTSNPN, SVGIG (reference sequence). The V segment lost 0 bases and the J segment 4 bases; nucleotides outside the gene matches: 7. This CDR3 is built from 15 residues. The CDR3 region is CAWSVLAATADTQYF. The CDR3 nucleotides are TGTGCCTGGAGTGTGCTAGCGGCAACGGCAGATACGCAGTATTTT.

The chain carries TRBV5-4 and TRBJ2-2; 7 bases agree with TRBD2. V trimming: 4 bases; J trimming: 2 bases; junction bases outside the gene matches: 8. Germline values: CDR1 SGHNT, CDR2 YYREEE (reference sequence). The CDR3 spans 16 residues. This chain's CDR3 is CASSEAGTINTGELFF. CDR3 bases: TGTGCCAGCAGCGAGGCCGGGACTATAAACACCGGGGAGCTGTTTTTT.

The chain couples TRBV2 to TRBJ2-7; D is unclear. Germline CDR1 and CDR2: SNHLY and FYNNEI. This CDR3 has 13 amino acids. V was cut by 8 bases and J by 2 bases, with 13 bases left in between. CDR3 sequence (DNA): TGTGCCAGCGACTCCGCCGAGACCTACGAGCAGTACTTC. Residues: CASDSAETYEQYF.

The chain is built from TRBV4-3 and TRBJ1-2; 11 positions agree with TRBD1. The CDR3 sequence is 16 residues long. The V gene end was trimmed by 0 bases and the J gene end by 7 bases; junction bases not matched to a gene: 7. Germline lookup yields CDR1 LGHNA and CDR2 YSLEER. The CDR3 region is CASSQERTGGVGGYTF. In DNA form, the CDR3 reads TGCGCCAGCAGCCAAGAACGGACAGGGGGCGTCGGTGGCTACACCTTC.

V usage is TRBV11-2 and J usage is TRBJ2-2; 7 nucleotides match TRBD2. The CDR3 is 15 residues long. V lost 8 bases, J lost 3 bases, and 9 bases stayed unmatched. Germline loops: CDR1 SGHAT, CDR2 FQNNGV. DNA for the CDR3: TGTGCCAGCGGGCAGACCGGGAGGTACACCGGGGAGCTGTTTTTT. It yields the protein CASGQTGRYTGELFF. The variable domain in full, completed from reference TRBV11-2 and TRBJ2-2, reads EAGVAQSPRYKIIEKRQSVAFWCNPISGHATLYWYQQILGQGPKLLIQFQNNGVVDDSQLPKDRFSAERLKGVDSTLKIQPAKLEDSAVYLCASGQTGRYTGELFFGEGSRLTVL.

DNA of the CDR3: TGCGCCAGCAGCCAAGATCCGGGGGGCCCGAGGGAACTGTTTTTT. It encodes CASSQDPGGPRELFF. V gene TRBV4-3 combines with J gene TRBJ1-4; D might be TRBD1 (6 bases). This CDR3 has 15 amino acids. From germline, CDR1 is LGHNA and CDR2 YSLEER. The V end was cut by 0 bases, the J end by 12 bases, with 17 bases between.